The entry below describes one T cell receptor beta chain. V was pared by 3 bases and J by 3 bases, with 2 bases of the junction left unmatched. Germline lookup yields CDR1 SGHRS and CDR2 YFSETQ. There are 13 residues in the CDR3. This sample stems from a study of T cell changes during pregnancy in multiple sclerosis. Clones were read by immunoSEQ multiplex PCR, and TCRdb kept only the in-frame ones, dropping some. Of about 48,000 clones listed, just over 85% are singletons. This receptor was taken from a female donor with multiple sclerosis, enrolled in a pregnancy study. This rearrangement joins TRBV5-1 to TRBJ2-5, with 7 bases identical to TRBD1. The specimen was CD4+ T cells from peripheral blood mononuclear cells, collected in the second trimester of pregnancy. The CDR3 reads CASSYTGEETQYF. In DNA, the CDR3 is TGCGCCAGCAGCTATACAGGGGAAGAGACCCAGTACTTC.